The 4 T cell receptor beta chains reported below all come from one sample, sequenced in a study of shared clonotypes between healthy human individuals. The table came from immunoSEQ multiplex PCR; TCRdb's copy has only in-frame clones and leaves some out. The sample carries 2,100,000 or so clones, almost 96% recorded once. The sequencing input was naive CD4+ T cells sorted from blood. Subset defined: CD45RA+ positively selected. Every receptor here comes from a man aged 18 to 30 in good health.

The genes are TRBV7-9 and TRBJ1-1; TRBD1 might be the D (6 bases). Per the germline V gene, CDR1 is SEHNR and CDR2 is FQNEAQ (reference sequence). Trimming removed 5 bases at V and 1 base at J, with 17 bases between. This CDR3 region has 16 residues. CDR3 in DNA: TGTGCCAGCAGCCCGAGGGGGAACAGGACGAACACTGAAGCTTTCTTT. This sequence encodes CASSPRGNRTNTEAFF.

Remarks on this clone: Other DNA sequences in the same sample also yield this CDR3. This sequence joins TRBV11-2 and TRBJ1-5; 11 positions agree with TRBD1. Germline loops: CDR1 SGHAT, CDR2 FQNNGV. V dropped 3 bases and J dropped 7; count of bases not matched to a gene: 5. The CDR3 has 15 residues. The CDR3 sequence: CASSLDRGQGQPQHF. CDR3 bases: TGTGCCAGCAGCTTGGACAGGGGGCAAGGCCAGCCCCAGCATTTT.

V and J are TRBV7-8 and TRBJ2-4; 7 bases map to TRBD1. Germline CDR1 reads SGHVS; CDR2 reads FQNEAQ. J lost 5 bases, V lost 5 bases, and 9 bases had no gene match. This CDR3 is 15 amino acids long. This CDR3 reads CASSIQGRAENIQYF. In DNA, the CDR3 is TGTGCCAGCAGCATACAGGGGCGCGCGGAAAACATTCAGTACTTC.

The V call is TRBV6-5, the J call TRBJ1-2; D is ambiguous. Looked up from germline, CDR1 is MNHEY and CDR2 is SVGAGI. The CDR3 runs to 13 residues. Trimming took 6 bases from V and 5 from J, leaving 13 bases between them. CDR3 coding DNA: TGTGCCAGCAGCTGGCACCCCGAATATGGCTACACCTTC. As protein: CASSWHPEYGYTF.